This T cell receptor beta chain stems from a study of lymphopenia after photon versus proton radiotherapy. Findings and limits, study-wide: Proton therapy kept repertoires fairly stable, unlike photons, which gained effector/memory cells. After lymphocyte nadir, photon-treated repertoires showed oligoclonal expansion, especially CD8+ Temra.

Note on this clone: Its target is not known.

The repertoire was sequenced with immunoSEQ multiplex PCR; TCRdb's copy has only in-frame clones and lacks some. The sample has 150,000 to 200,000 clones, 80% to 90% seen once. The CDR3 runs to 14 residues. The junction had 8 bases not matched to a gene; V was cut back by 5 bases and J by 6 bases. The germline gives CDR1 SGHVS, CDR2 FQNEAQ. The source is a man in his fifties with gastric cancer. The genes are TRBV7-8 and TRBJ2-7, with 9 bases identical to TRBD2. The sequencing used peripheral blood, collected from a patient treated with photon-based radiotherapy. In DNA form, the CDR3 reads TGTGCCAGCAGCATCGGGACTAGCTTAGGCGAGCAGTACTTC. Translation gives CASSIGTSLGEQYF.